This T cell receptor (beta chain) derives from a study of identical twins. Template switching added a universal primer binding site, and final cDNA carried unique molecular identifiers. TCRdb reprocessed the 5' RACE reads with MiXCR, giving one entry per CDR3 protein. The data contain nearly 900,000 distinct CDR3 sequences, 10% to 15% of them seen just once; the ten biggest clones take up 1.5% to 2%. The V gene's germline CDR1 is MNHNS and CDR2 SASEGT. Trimming pared 0 bases from V and 0 bases from J, leaving 8 bases between. This CDR3 spans 15 amino acids. The sample holds a few counts of this clonotype. These sequences were also reported in another study, on yellow fever vaccine responses in identical twins.

The gene calls are TRBV6-1 and TRBJ2-5; D unclear. The receptor was derived from a woman aged 18-29 years in good health. Material for sequencing was PBMCs. The CDR3 sequence: CASSEAWVYQETQYF. The DNA for the CDR3 is TGTGCCAGCAGTGAAGCGTGGGTTTACCAAGAGACCCAGTACTTC.